This passage covers 18 T cell receptor beta chains from one sample sequenced in a study of Ad26.COV2.S vaccination and SARS-CoV-2 variants. The protocol was immunoSEQ multiplex PCR, while the TCRdb copy is restricted to in-frame clones and leaves out a portion. The profile shows about 180,000 clones, roughly nine tenths of them singletons. The sequencing used peripheral blood, collected after recovery from COVID-19. These receptors all stem from a human donor who had recovered from COVID-19.

The V call is TRBV18, the J call TRBJ1-1, with no clear D. The CDR3 totals 12 residues. CDR1 and CDR2 from the germline V gene are KGHSH and LQKENI. Trimming took 6 bases from V and 1 from J, leaving 6 bases between them. CDR3 sequence: CASSGENTEAFF. The CDR3 bases are TGTGCCAGCTCGGGAGAGAACACTGAAGCTTTCTTT. Using reference TRBV18 and TRBJ1-1 for the parts outside the CDR3, the full variable domain is NAGVMQNPRHLVRRRGQEARLRCSPMKGHSHVYWYRQLPEEGLKFMVYLQKENIIDESGMPKERFSAEFPKEGPSILRIQQVVRGDSAAYFCASSGENTEAFFGQGTRLTVV.

The chain links TRBV4-1 to TRBJ2-1; perhaps TRBD1 as D (6 bases). The V gene's germline CDR1 is MGHRA and CDR2 YSYEKL. Trimming shortened V by 0 bases and J by 1 base, and 10 bases separated the two germline ends. CDR3 length: 16 residues. This CDR3 reads CASSQEGRGSYNEQFF. Here the CDR3 DNA reads TGCGCCAGCAGCCAAGAGGGCAGGGGATCCTACAATGAGCAGTTCTTC.

The genes are TRBV2 and TRBJ1-6; D uncertain. Germline loops: CDR1 SNHLY, CDR2 FYNNEI. Trimming removed 8 bases at V and 0 bases at J, with 5 bases between. The CDR3 is made up of 13 amino acids. This chain's CDR3 is CASVSSYNSPLHF. As DNA, the CDR3 is TGTGCCAGCGTAAGCTCCTATAATTCACCCCTCCACTTT.

This clone was counted between two and nine times. This chain connects TRBV2 to TRBJ2-7; possibly TRBD1 for D (6 bases). This CDR3 comprises 14 residues. Per the germline V gene, CDR1 is SNHLY and CDR2 is FYNNEI. With 11 bases removed from V and 5 bases from J, the gap between germline ends came to 22 bases. The CDR3 sequence is CAHPSKGQSDEQYF. The CDR3 DNA is TGTGCCCATCCTAGTAAAGGACAGAGCGACGAGCAGTACTTC. Filled out from reference TRBV2 and TRBJ2-7, the complete variable domain reads EPEVTQTPSHQVTQMGQEVILRCVPISNHLYFYWYRQILGQKVEFLVSFYNNEISEKSEIFDDQFSVERPDGSNFTLKIRSTKLEDSAMYFCAHPSKGQSDEQYFGPGTRLTVT.

The rearrangement links TRBV3-1 (or the pseudogene TRBV3-2) to TRBJ1-1; D remains unclear. Germline V gene data show CDR1 as LGHDT and CDR2 as YNNKEL (reference sequence). V was pared by 0 bases and J by 1 base, with 9 bases between. This CDR3 spans 15 amino acids. CDR3 DNA: TGTGCCAGCAGCCAAGATTTTTCCGGGAACACTGAAGCTTTCTTT. Protein: CASSQDFSGNTEAFF.

This chain connects TRBV5-4 to TRBJ2-5; 9 positions match TRBD1. V gave up 4 bases and J gave up 4 bases; unmatched junction bases: 8. The CDR3 loop spans 15 amino acids. The V gene's germline CDR1 is SGHNT and CDR2 YYREEE (reference sequence). The CDR3 sequence is CASSRSGTGRETQYF. CDR3 coding DNA: TGTGCCAGCAGCCGATCTGGGACAGGGAGAGAGACCCAGTACTTC.

The chain is built from TRBV28 and TRBJ1-1, with TRBD1 matching 9 bases. Germline lookup yields CDR1 MDHEN and CDR2 SYDVKM. The CDR3 sequence is 15 residues long. Unmatched junction bases numbered 7, after V lost 5 bases and J lost 3 bases. CDR3 amino acids: CASSHRTGADTEAFF. CDR3 nucleotides: TGTGCCAGCAGTCACAGGACAGGGGCGGACACTGAAGCTTTCTTT.

V gene TRBV19 combines with J gene TRBJ1-4; possible D gene TRBD1, 5 bases. CDR1 is LNHDA, CDR2 SQIVND, per germline (reference sequence). This CDR3 has 15 amino acids. Trimming stripped 5 bases from V and 7 bases from J, with 17 bases between. CDR3 DNA: TGTGCCAGTAGTTTGGGAGGGACGCGATCTGAAAAACTGTTTTTT. Translated, it gives CASSLGGTRSEKLFF.

The chain is built from TRBV29-1 and TRBJ2-3; D call uncertain. Germline V gene data show CDR1 as SQVTM and CDR2 as ANQGSEA. The CDR3 runs to 13 residues. The germline V and J ends were trimmed by 4 bases and 3 bases, with 11 bases remaining between them. The CDR3 sequence: CSVGGRDTDTQYF. The CDR3 nucleotides read TGCAGCGTTGGGGGAAGGGATACAGATACGCAGTATTTT.

Only a few counts were recorded for this clone. The chain uses TRBV10-1 and TRBJ1-1; perhaps TRBD1 as D (5 bases). Germline CDR1 and CDR2: WNHNN and SYGVQD (reference sequence). The CDR3 is 14 amino acids. The V and J ends lost 4 bases and 1 base respectively, with 10 bases between them. This CDR3 is CASSAGFGNTEAFF. CDR3 nucleotide sequence: TGCGCCAGCAGTGCAGGGTTTGGGAACACTGAAGCTTTCTTT.

The chain links TRBV23-1 to TRBJ1-2, with D possibly being TRBD1 (6 bases). TRBV23-1 is an ORF; its function is uncertain. The CDR3 runs 16 residues. Between the trimmed V and J ends, which lost 4 bases and 3 bases, there was a span of 18 bases. The CDR3, as DNA: TGCGCCAGCAGTCCCCCAGCGCAGGGGAGGGACTATGGCTACACCTTC. It specifies CASSPPAQGRDYGYTF.

The V gene is TRBV5-1, the J gene TRBJ2-3; no firm D call. V was shortened by 0 bases and J by 2 bases, with 13 bases between the two germline ends. Germline V gene lookup returns CDR1 SGHRS and CDR2 YFSETQ. This CDR3 is 16 amino acids long. The CDR3: CASSLAGRWNTDTQYF. The CDR3 region has the DNA TGCGCCAGCAGCTTGGCCGGCAGGTGGAACACAGATACGCAGTATTTT.

This clone was observed a few times. The chain carries TRBV4-1 and TRBJ2-1; TRBD2 agrees at 11 bases. The V segment lost 4 bases and the J segment 4 bases; nucleotides outside the gene matches: 6. The CDR3 length is 16 residues. Germline CDR1 and CDR2: MGHRA and YSYEKL. Here the CDR3 reads CASSREGTSGYNEQFF. CDR3 nucleotides: TGCGCCAGCAGCCGGGAGGGGACTAGCGGATACAATGAGCAGTTCTTC.

The genes are TRBV3-1 (or the pseudogene TRBV3-2) and TRBJ1-2, with a tentative D call TRBD1 (6 bases). Germline V gene data show CDR1 as LGHDT and CDR2 as YNNKEL (reference sequence). With 4 bases removed from V and 7 bases from J, the gap between germline ends came to 16 bases. The CDR3 has 14 residues. The CDR3 loop is CASSLKQGRIGYTF. DNA of the CDR3: TGTGCCAGCAGCCTAAAACAGGGAAGAATTGGCTACACCTTC.

This clone was recorded only once. The chain combines TRBV9 with TRBJ1-1, with a possible D match to TRBD1 (6 bases). With 0 bases removed from V and 6 bases from J, the gap between germline ends came to 15 bases. The length of the CDR3 is 15 residues. The V gene's germline CDR1 is SGDLS and CDR2 YYNGEE. The CDR3 nucleotides are TGTGCCAGCAGCGTAGAGGGGGGGTTGTACCCTGAAGCTTTCTTT. Translating gives CASSVEGGLYPEAFF.

The genes are TRBV2 and TRBJ2-3; a weak D match, TRBD1 (7 bases). Trimming shortened V by 2 bases and J by 2 bases, and 17 bases separated the two germline ends. The germline V gene has CDR1 SNHLY and CDR2 FYNNEI. CDR3 length: 17 amino acids. The CDR3 DNA reads TGTGCCAGCAGTGAAAGGCAGGGGGGTCAAGACACAGATACGCAGTATTTT. As protein: CASSERQGGQDTDTQYF.

This chain connects TRBV4-1 to TRBJ2-7; D is unresolved. This CDR3 has 14 residues. V was pared by 1 base and J by 0 bases, with 7 bases between. Germline assignment: CDR1 MGHRA and CDR2 YSYEKL. Here the CDR3 reads CASSQVDLSYEQYF. DNA for the CDR3: TGCGCCAGCAGCCAAGTGGACCTCTCCTACGAGCAGTACTTC.

The chain has TRBV28 and TRBJ1-4, with TRBD1 matching 9 bases. Losses at the gene ends were 3 bases for V and 5 bases for J; bases not matched to a gene: 10. The V gene's germline CDR1 is MDHEN and CDR2 SYDVKM. This CDR3 contains 17 residues. The CDR3 region is CASSFTTGGLGNEKLFF. CDR3 nucleotide sequence: TGTGCCAGCAGTTTTACAACAGGGGGCCTGGGAAATGAAAAACTGTTTTTT.